This T cell receptor beta chain is drawn from a study of identical twins. Overall study findings and caveats: Memory repertoires showed no such pattern, whereas abundant cord blood beta clonotypes carried fewer insertions. Findings depended on cross-sectional statistics rather than tracking the same donors.

V dropped 6 bases and J dropped 5 bases, with 16 bases sitting between them. In germline, CDR1 is MDHEN, CDR2 SYDVKM. This CDR3 comprises 14 residues. This clonotype has just one count. Its antigen is currently unknown. A universal primer site was incorporated via template switching, and the cDNA contained unique molecular identifiers. Each CDR3 protein gets one entry after TCRdb re-called the 5' RACE reads with MiXCR. The table includes some 320,000 distinct CDR3 sequences, more than 9% detected once. These data also formed part of another study, on yellow fever vaccine responses in identical twins. That paper adds: Twins' T cell vaccine responses reportedly looked partly convergent, partly personalized.

The sequence derives from a woman aged 18-35 years in good health. The specimen was CD8+ T cells sorted from blood. This chain joins TRBV28 and TRBJ2-5; D is undetermined. The CDR3: CASRAVMLGETQYF. As DNA, the CDR3 is TGTGCCAGCAGGGCCGTGATGCTCGGGGAGACCCAGTACTTC.